The 23 T cell receptor beta chains below all came from one sample that was sequenced in a study of blood T cell repertoires in COVID-19. Data came from immunoSEQ multiplex PCR; TCRdb stores just in-frame clones and leaves some out. The table lists approximately 270,000 clones, 80% to 90% of them singletons, with roughly 4% in the top ten. The sample was PBMCs or T cells enriched from blood (not recorded which). These receptors were collected from a woman in her thirties who had recovered from COVID-19.

The V and J genes are TRBV2 and TRBJ1-5; TRBD1 might be the D (6 bases). The V and J ends lost 5 bases and 3 bases respectively, with 11 bases between them. Germline V lookup: CDR1 SNHLY, CDR2 FYNNEI. CDR3 length: 14 residues. Here the CDR3 reads CASSPDRSNQPQHF. DNA of the CDR3: TGTGCCAGCAGTCCGGACAGATCCAATCAGCCCCAGCATTTT.

The chain is built from TRBV28 and TRBJ1-2, with D possibly matching TRBD1 (6 bases). The CDR3 consists of 15 residues. Trimming pared 6 bases from V and 3 bases from J, leaving 17 bases between. The germline V gene has CDR1 MDHEN and CDR2 SYDVKM. CDR3: CASSRTGGGYYGYTF. CDR3 nucleotides: TGTGCCAGCAGCCGTACCGGCGGGGGCTACTATGGCTACACCTTC.

A few counts support this clone. The rearrangement joins TRBV29-1 to TRBJ1-1, with D uncertain. CDR1 and CDR2 (germline): SQVTM, ANQGSEA. The V end lost 5 bases, the J end lost 4 bases, and 17 bases lay between the germline ends. This CDR3 has 14 residues. CDR3: CSVRQPLSGTEAFF. DNA for the CDR3: TGCAGCGTTCGGCAGCCTCTATCGGGCACTGAAGCTTTCTTT.

The chain employs TRBV19 and TRBJ2-2, with 7 bases matching TRBD1. In germline, CDR1 is LNHDA, CDR2 SQIVND (reference sequence). The CDR3 consists of 18 residues. Losses at the gene ends were 6 bases for V and 0 bases for J; bases not matched to a gene: 13. The CDR3 protein is CASSLNRGRATNTGELFF. The CDR3 nucleotides read TGTGCCAGTAGCCTCAACAGGGGAAGGGCCACGAACACCGGGGAGCTGTTTTTT.

V is TRBV5-1 and J is TRBJ2-5; the D gene is possibly TRBD2 (6 bases). From germline, CDR1 is SGHRS and CDR2 YFSETQ. The germline V and J ends were trimmed by 1 base and 4 bases, with 8 bases remaining between them. The CDR3 loop spans 13 amino acids. In nucleotides, the CDR3 is TGCGCCAGCAGCTTGCTGGGGGGAGAGACCCAGTACTTC. Encoded protein: CASSLLGGETQYF.

This chain uses TRBV7-3 with TRBJ2-3; D unresolved. The CDR3 has 15 amino acids. The germline V gene encodes CDR1 SGHTA and CDR2 FQGTGA. The germline V and J ends were trimmed by 1 base and 1 base, with 9 bases remaining between them. The CDR3 nucleotides read TGTGCCAGCAGCTTAAATTCGGGTCGCACAGATACGCAGTATTTT. It is translated as CASSLNSGRTDTQYF.

The chain couples TRBV6-1 to TRBJ2-7; 10 bases match TRBD1. Germline V gene sequence: CDR1 MNHNS, CDR2 SASEGT. Germline trimming cut 3 bases from V and 2 bases from J; bases unmatched to any gene: 4. CDR3 size: 15 residues. CDR3 region: CASSEWDRGTYEQYF. The CDR3 region has the DNA TGTGCCAGCAGTGAGTGGGACAGGGGTACCTACGAGCAGTACTTC.

The chain employs TRBV6-5 and TRBJ2-2, with a possible D match to TRBD2 (6 bases). The CDR3 has 12 amino acids. Per germline, CDR1 MNHEY and CDR2 SVGAGI. With 7 bases removed from V and 5 bases from J, the gap between germline ends came to 8 bases. The CDR3, as DNA: TGTGCCAGCAAACGGGGGACCGGGGAGCTGTTTTTT. This gives the protein CASKRGTGELFF.

This clone has only one observation. The chain links TRBV7-9 to TRBJ1-1; D perhaps matches TRBD1 (6 bases). The CDR3 has 14 amino acids. Germline CDR1 reads SEHNR; CDR2 reads FQNEAQ (reference sequence). Trimming pared 1 base from V and 7 bases from J, leaving 13 bases between. DNA of the CDR3: TGTGCCAGCAGCTTAGGGGACACACCCTTTGAAGCTTTCTTT. Protein: CASSLGDTPFEAFF.

The table lists this clone with a few counts. J is TRBJ2-7 and V is TRBV28; 9 nucleotides align to TRBD2. Germline V CDR1 and CDR2: MDHEN, SYDVKM. This CDR3 has 16 residues. V shed 5 bases, J shed 4 bases, and the junction held 12 bases outside the gene matches. The CDR3 loop is CASSPHGAGGLYEQYF. The CDR3 nucleotides are TGTGCCAGCAGTCCTCATGGTGCGGGGGGGCTGTACGAGCAGTACTTC.

The genes are TRBV18 and TRBJ1-2; D is ambiguous. The CDR3 extends over 15 amino acids. Per the germline V gene, CDR1 is KGHSH and CDR2 is LQKENI. Trimming pared 3 bases from V and 5 bases from J, leaving 16 bases between. In DNA, the CDR3 is TGTGCCAGCTCACCGGGCCAGACCCATGGATATGGCTACACCTTC. Translation gives CASSPGQTHGYGYTF.

The chain couples TRBV27 to TRBJ2-2; D unresolved. Germline CDR1 is MNHEY and CDR2 is SMNVEV (reference sequence). Trimming removed 5 bases at V and 5 bases at J, with 9 bases between. The CDR3 sequence is 13 residues long. The CDR3 nucleotides are TGTGCCAGCAGTCTACTCGAGACCGGGGAGCTGTTTTTT. It translates to CASSLLETGELFF.

This chain links TRBV11-2 with TRBJ1-1; no reliable D call. Germline CDR1 reads SGHAT; CDR2 reads FQNNGV. Deletions cut 4 bases from V and 1 base from J, with 4 bases between. This CDR3 has 12 amino acids. The CDR3 nucleotides are TGTGCCAGCAGCTCTACGAACACTGAAGCTTTCTTT. This encodes CASSSTNTEAFF.

The V call is TRBV30, the J call TRBJ1-6, with D tentatively TRBD1 (5 bases). This CDR3 region has 14 residues. CDR1 is GTSNPN and CDR2 is SVGIG in the germline V gene (reference sequence). Trimming left V 0 bases short and J 8 bases short, with 11 bases between. This CDR3 reads CAWSVSLRDSPLHF. The DNA for the CDR3 is TGTGCCTGGAGTGTGTCCCTCAGGGATTCACCCCTCCACTTT.

The rearrangement links TRBV28 to TRBJ1-5; D call uncertain. From germline, CDR1 is MDHEN and CDR2 SYDVKM. The CDR3 is made up of 14 amino acids. The ends were cut back, 5 bases at V and 0 bases at J, with 8 bases in the middle. For the CDR3, the DNA is TGTGCCAGCAGTCCAGAATATAGCAATCAGCCCCAGCATTTT. Translating gives CASSPEYSNQPQHF.

This CDR3 is CASSPGQRQPETQYF. The CDR3 DNA reads as TGCGCCAGCAGCCCAGGACAGCGTCAACCGGAGACCCAGTACTTC. The chain uses TRBV4-1 and TRBJ2-5, with D possibly matching TRBD1 (6 bases). V lost 4 bases and J lost 5, with 17 bases in between. Germline CDR1 reads MGHRA; CDR2 reads YSYEKL. This CDR3 is 15 amino acids long.

The chain recombines TRBV9 with TRBJ1-5; D ambiguous. The CDR3 is 15 amino acids. Trimming took off 3 bases at V and 4 bases at J, with 14 bases between the two ends. Germline V lookup: CDR1 SGDLS, CDR2 YYNGEE. The chain's CDR3 is CASSGEGRVNQPQHF. The CDR3 DNA is TGTGCCAGCAGCGGAGAAGGTCGGGTGAATCAGCCCCAGCATTTT.

The rearrangement joins TRBV15 to TRBJ2-7; TRBD1 matches 7 bases. With 2 bases clipped from V and 2 bases from J, the junction kept 3 bases outside the gene matches. The germline gives CDR1 LNHNV, CDR2 YYDKDF (reference sequence). This CDR3 comprises 14 residues. CDR3 DNA sequence: TGTGCCACCAGCAGATCCGGGACAGCCTACGAGCAGTACTTC. The encoded protein is CATSRSGTAYEQYF.

This clone came up a few times. The V and J genes are TRBV7-8 and TRBJ2-1, with unresolved D. This CDR3 has 8 residues. Germline V gene sequence: CDR1 SGHVS, CDR2 FQNEAQ. V was trimmed by 5 bases and J by 15 bases, leaving 5 bases between them. CDR3 in DNA: TGTGCCAGCAGCCCCGGGTTCTTC. It is translated as CASSPGFF.

V gene TRBV7-6 combines with J gene TRBJ1-2, with a tentative D call TRBD1 (6 bases). Germline V gene data show CDR1 as SGHVS and CDR2 as FNYEAQ. V was trimmed by 6 bases and J by 5 bases, leaving 19 bases between them. This CDR3 comprises 15 residues. The CDR3 nucleotides read TGTGCCAGCAGGGCAGGGGTTAAAGGTTTTTATGGCTACACCTTC. Translated: CASRAGVKGFYGYTF. The full variable domain, its missing parts supplied by reference TRBV7-6 and TRBJ1-2, is GAGVSQSPRYKVTKRGQDVALRCDPISGHVSLYWYRQALGQGPEFLTYFNYEAQQDKSGLPNDRFSAERPEGSISTLTIQRTEQRDSAMYRCASRAGVKGFYGYTFGSGTRLTVV.

The chain is built from TRBV5-1 and TRBJ2-7, with a possible D match to TRBD1 (5 bases). From germline, CDR1 is SGHRS and CDR2 YFSETQ. The CDR3 has 14 amino acids. Trimming left V 0 bases short and J 2 bases short, with 9 bases between. CDR3 sequence (DNA): TGCGCCAGCAGCTTGGAGGGGTACCCCTACGAGCAGTACTTC. Translated, it gives CASSLEGYPYEQYF.

As regards this clone: Other DNA sequences within the sample encode an identical CDR3. The rearrangement uses TRBV28 and TRBJ1-3; D is unclear. The CDR3 consists of 13 residues. Germline values: CDR1 MDHEN, CDR2 SYDVKM. V lost 6 bases and J 4 bases, leaving 10 bases between the germline ends. The CDR3 spells CASRSQSGNTIYF. The CDR3 DNA reads TGTGCCAGCAGATCCCAATCAGGAAACACCATATATTTT.

The V call is TRBV19, the J call TRBJ1-4; 11 bases match TRBD1. The CDR3 has 15 residues. Germline V lookup: CDR1 LNHDA, CDR2 SQIVND (reference sequence). The V segment lost 5 bases and the J segment 2 bases; nucleotides outside the gene matches: 1. The CDR3 coding sequence is TGTGCCAGTAGTTGGACAGGGGGCACTAATGAAAAACTGTTTTTT. It yields the protein CASSWTGGTNEKLFF.